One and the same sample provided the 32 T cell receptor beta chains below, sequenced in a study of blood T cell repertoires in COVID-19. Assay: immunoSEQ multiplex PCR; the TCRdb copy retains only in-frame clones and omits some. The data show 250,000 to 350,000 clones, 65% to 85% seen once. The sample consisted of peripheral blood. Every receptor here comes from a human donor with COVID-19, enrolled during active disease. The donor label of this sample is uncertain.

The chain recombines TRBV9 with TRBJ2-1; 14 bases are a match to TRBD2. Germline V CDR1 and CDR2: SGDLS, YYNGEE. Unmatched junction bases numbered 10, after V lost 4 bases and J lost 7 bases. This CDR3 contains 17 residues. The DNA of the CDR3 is TGTGCCAGCAGCCCGGGACTAGCGGGAGCCGAGGGAAATGAGCAGTTCTTC. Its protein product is CASSPGLAGAEGNEQFF. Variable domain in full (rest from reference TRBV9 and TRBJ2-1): DSGVTQTPKHLITATGQRVTLRCSPRSGDLSVYWYQQSLDQGLQFLIQYYNGEERAKGNILERFSAQQFPDLHSELNLSSLELGDSALYFCASSPGLAGAEGNEQFFGPGTRLTVL.

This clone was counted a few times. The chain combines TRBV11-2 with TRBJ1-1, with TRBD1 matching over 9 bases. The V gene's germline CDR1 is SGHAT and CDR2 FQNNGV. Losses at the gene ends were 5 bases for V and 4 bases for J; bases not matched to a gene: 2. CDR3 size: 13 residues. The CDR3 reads CASSLTGGTEAFF. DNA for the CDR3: TGTGCCAGCAGCCTGACAGGGGGCACTGAAGCTTTCTTT.

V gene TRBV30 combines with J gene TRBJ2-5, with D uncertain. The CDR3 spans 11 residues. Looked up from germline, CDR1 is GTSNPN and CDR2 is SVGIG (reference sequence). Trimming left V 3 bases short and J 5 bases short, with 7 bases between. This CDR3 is CAWRWQETQYF. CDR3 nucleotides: TGTGCCTGGAGGTGGCAGGAGACCCAGTACTTC.

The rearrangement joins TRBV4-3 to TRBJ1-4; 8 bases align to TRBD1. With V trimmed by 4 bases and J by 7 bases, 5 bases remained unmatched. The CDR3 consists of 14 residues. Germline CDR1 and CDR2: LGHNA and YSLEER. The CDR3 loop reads CASSRQGAVEKLFF. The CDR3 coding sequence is TGCGCCAGCAGCCGTCAGGGGGCAGTTGAAAAACTGTTTTTT.

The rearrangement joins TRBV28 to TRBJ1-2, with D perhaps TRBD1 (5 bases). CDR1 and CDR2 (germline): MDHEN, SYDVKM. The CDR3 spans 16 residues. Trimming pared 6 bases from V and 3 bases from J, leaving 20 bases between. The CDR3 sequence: CASRDQGRQGYYGYTF. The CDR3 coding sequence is TGTGCCAGCAGGGACCAAGGACGGCAGGGATACTATGGCTACACCTTC.

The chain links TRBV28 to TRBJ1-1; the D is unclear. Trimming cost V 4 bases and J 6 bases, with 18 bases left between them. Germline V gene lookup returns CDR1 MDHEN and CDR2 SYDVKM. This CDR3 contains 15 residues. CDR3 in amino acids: CASSSPTASNSEAFF. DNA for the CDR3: TGTGCCAGCAGTTCACCGACCGCTAGTAACTCTGAAGCTTTCTTT. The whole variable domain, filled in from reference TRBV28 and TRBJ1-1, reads DVKVTQSSRYLVKRTGEKVFLECVQDMDHENMFWYRQDPGLGLRLIYFSYDVKMKEKGDIPEGYSVSREKKERFSLILESASTNQTSMYLCASSSPTASNSEAFFGQGTRLTVV.

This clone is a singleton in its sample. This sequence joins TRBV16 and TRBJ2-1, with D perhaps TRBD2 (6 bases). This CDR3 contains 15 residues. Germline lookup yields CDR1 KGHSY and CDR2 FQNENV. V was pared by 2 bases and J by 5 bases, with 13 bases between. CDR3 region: CASSQNKGGDNEQFF. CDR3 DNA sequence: TGTGCCAGCAGCCAAAATAAGGGAGGCGACAATGAGCAGTTCTTC.

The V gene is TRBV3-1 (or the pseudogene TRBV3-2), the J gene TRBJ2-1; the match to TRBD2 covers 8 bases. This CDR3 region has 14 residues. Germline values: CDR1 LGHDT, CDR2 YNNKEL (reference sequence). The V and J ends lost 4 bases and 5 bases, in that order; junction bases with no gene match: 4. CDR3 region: CASSLLAGNNEQFF. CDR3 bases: TGTGCCAGCAGCCTGCTAGCGGGTAACAATGAGCAGTTCTTC.

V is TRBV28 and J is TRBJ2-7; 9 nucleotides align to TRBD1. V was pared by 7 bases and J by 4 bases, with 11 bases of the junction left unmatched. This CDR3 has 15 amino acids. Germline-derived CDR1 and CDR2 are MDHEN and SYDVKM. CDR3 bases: TGTGCCAGCACCCTGGCTGACAGGGGGGGGTACGAGCAGTACTTC. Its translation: CASTLADRGGYEQYF.

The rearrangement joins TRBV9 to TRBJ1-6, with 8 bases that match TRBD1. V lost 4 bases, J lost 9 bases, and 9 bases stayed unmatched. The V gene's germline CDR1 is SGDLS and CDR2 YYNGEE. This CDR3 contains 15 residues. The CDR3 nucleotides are TGTGCCAGCAGCTGGGGACAGGATATGAGTTCACCCCTCCACTTT. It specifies CASSWGQDMSSPLHF. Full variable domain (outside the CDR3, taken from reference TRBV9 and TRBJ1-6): DSGVTQTPKHLITATGQRVTLRCSPRSGDLSVYWYQQSLDQGLQFLIQYYNGEERAKGNILERFSAQQFPDLHSELNLSSLELGDSALYFCASSWGQDMSSPLHFGNGTRLTVT.

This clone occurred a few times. The CDR3 sequence is CASSVTSGPGDEQFF. For the CDR3, the DNA is TGTGCCAGCAGCGTGACTAGCGGTCCTGGGGATGAGCAGTTCTTC. V usage is TRBV9 and J usage is TRBJ2-1; 9 nucleotides align to TRBD2. V was clipped by 2 bases and J by 8 bases; unmatched bases: 8. The CDR3 covers 15 residues. Germline assignment: CDR1 SGDLS and CDR2 YYNGEE.

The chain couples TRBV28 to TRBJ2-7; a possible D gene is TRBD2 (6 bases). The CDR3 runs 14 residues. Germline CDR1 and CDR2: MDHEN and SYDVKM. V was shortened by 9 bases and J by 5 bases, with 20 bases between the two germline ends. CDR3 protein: CASIRGGEFNEQYF. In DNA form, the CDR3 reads TGTGCCAGTATACGAGGAGGGGAGTTTAACGAGCAGTACTTC. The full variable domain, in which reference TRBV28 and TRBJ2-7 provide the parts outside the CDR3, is DVKVTQSSRYLVKRTGEKVFLECVQDMDHENMFWYRQDPGLGLRLIYFSYDVKMKEKGDIPEGYSVSREKKERFSLILESASTNQTSMYLCASIRGGEFNEQYFGPGTRLTVT.

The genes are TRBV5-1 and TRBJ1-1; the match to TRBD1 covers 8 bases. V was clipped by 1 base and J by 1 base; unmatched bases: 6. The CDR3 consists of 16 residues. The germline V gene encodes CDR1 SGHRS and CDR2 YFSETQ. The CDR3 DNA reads TGCGCCAGCAGCTTGAACACAGGGGGGTGGAACACTGAAGCTTTCTTT. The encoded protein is CASSLNTGGWNTEAFF.

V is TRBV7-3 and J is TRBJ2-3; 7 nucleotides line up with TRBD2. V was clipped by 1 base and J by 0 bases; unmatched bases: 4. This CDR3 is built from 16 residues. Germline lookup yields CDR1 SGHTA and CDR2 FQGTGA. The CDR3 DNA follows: TGTGCCAGCAGCTTAATGGGGGGGACCAGCACAGATACGCAGTATTTT. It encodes CASSLMGGTSTDTQYF.

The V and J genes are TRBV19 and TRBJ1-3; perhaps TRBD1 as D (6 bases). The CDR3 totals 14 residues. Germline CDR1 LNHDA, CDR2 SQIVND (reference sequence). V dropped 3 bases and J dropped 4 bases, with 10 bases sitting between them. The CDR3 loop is CASSIGDIGNTIYF. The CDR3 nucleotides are TGTGCCAGTAGTATTGGGGACATCGGAAACACCATATATTTT. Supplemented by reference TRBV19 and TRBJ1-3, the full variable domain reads DGGITQSPKYLFRKEGQNVTLSCEQNLNHDAMYWYRQDPGQGLRLIYYSQIVNDFQKGDIAEGYSVSREKKESFPLTVTSAQKNPTAFYLCASSIGDIGNTIYFGEGSWLTVV.

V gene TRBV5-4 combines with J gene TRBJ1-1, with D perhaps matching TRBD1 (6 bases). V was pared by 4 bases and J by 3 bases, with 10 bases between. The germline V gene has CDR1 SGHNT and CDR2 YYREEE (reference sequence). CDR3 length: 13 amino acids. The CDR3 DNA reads TGTGCCAGCAGCCCCAGGGGCGACACTGAAGCTTTCTTT. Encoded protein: CASSPRGDTEAFF.

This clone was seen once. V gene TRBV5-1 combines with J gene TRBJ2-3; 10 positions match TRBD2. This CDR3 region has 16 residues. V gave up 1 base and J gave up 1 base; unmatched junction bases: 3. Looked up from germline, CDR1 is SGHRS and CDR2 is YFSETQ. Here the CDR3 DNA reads TGCGCCAGCAGCTTGAGGACTAGCGGCGGCACAGATACGCAGTATTTT. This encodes CASSLRTSGGTDTQYF.

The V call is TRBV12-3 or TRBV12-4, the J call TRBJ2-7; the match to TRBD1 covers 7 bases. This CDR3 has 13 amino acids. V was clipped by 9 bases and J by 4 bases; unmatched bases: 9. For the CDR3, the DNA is TGTGCCAGTGGACAGGCCGCCCTATACGAGCAGTACTTC. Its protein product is CASGQAALYEQYF.

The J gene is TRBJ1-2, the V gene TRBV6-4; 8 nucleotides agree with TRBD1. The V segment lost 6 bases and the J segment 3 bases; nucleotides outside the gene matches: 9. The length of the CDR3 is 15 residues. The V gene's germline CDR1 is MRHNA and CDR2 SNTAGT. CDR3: CASRSDRDRDYGYTF. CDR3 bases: TGTGCCAGCAGATCGGACAGGGATAGGGACTATGGCTACACCTTC.

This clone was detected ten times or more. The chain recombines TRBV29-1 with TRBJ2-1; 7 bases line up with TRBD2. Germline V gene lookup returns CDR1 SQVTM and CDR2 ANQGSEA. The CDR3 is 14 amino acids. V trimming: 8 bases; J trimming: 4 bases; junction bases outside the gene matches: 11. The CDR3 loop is CSFGGGGFYNEQFF. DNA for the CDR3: TGCAGCTTCGGTGGGGGGGGTTTTTACAATGAGCAGTTCTTC.

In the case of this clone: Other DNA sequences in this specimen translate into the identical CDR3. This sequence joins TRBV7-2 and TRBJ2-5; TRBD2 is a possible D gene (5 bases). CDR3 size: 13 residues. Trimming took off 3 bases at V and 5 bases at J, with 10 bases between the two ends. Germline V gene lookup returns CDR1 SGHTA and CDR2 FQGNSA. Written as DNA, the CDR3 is TGTGCCAGCAGCTTTACGCCGGGGGAGACCCAGTACTTC. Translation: CASSFTPGETQYF.

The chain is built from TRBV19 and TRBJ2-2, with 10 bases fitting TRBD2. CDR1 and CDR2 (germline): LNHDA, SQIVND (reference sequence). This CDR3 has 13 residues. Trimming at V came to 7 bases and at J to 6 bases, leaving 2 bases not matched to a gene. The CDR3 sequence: CASTSGSAGELFF. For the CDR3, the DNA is TGTGCCAGTACTAGCGGGAGCGCCGGGGAGCTGTTTTTT.

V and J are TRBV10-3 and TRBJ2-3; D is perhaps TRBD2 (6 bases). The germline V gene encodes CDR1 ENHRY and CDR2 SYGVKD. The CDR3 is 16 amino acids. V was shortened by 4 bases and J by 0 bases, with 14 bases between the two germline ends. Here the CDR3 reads CAISGRGTLSTDTQYF. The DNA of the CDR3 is TGTGCCATCAGTGGACGGGGGACCTTGAGCACAGATACGCAGTATTTT.

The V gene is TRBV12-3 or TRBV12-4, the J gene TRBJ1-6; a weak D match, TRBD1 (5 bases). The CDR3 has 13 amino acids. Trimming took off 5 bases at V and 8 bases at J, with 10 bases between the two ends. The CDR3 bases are TGTGCCAGCAGTGACAGCTCGTATTCACCCCTCCACTTT. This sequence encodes CASSDSSYSPLHF.

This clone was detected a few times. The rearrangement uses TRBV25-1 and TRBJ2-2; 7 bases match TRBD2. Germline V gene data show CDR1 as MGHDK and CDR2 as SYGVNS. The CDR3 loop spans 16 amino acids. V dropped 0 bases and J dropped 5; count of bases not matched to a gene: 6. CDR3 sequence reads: CASSEYSLGRTGELFF. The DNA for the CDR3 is TGTGCCAGCAGTGAATATTCACTCGGGAGGACCGGGGAGCTGTTTTTT. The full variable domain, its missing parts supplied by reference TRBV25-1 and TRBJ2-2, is EADIYQTPRYLVIGTGKKITLECSQTMGHDKMYWYQQDPGMELHLIHYSYGVNSTEKGDLSSESTVSRIRTEHFPLTLESARPSHTSQYLCASSEYSLGRTGELFFGEGSRLTVL.

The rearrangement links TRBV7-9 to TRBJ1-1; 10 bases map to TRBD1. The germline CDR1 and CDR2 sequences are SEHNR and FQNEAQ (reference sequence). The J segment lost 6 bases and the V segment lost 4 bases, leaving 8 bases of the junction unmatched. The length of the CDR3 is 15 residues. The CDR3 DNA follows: TGTGCCAGCAGCTGGCCGGGACAGGGGTTTCCTGAAGCTTTCTTT. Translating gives CASSWPGQGFPEAFF.

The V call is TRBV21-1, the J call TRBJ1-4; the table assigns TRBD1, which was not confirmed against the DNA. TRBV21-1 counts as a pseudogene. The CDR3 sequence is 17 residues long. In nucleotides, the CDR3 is TGTGCCAGCAGCAACCGAGACAGGGGGCGAAGGAATGAAAAACTGTTTTTT. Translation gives CASSNRDRGRRNEKLFF.

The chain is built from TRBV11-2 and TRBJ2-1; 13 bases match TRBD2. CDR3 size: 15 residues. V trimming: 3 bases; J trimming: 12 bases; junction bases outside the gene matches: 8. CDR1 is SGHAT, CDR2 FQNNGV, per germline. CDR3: CASSLVGLAGNRQFF. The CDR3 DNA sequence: TGTGCCAGCAGCTTGGTGGGACTAGCGGGAAATAGGCAGTTCTTC.

CDR3 in amino acids: CASSPQGLGSTEAFF. In nucleotides, the CDR3 is TGTGCCAGCAGTCCCCAGGGGTTGGGGAGCACTGAAGCTTTCTTT. The V and J genes are TRBV6-5 and TRBJ1-1, with a tentative D call TRBD1 (6 bases). Germline V gene sequence: CDR1 MNHEY, CDR2 SVGAGI. Trimming left V 5 bases short and J 4 bases short, with 17 bases between. The CDR3 is 15 residues long.

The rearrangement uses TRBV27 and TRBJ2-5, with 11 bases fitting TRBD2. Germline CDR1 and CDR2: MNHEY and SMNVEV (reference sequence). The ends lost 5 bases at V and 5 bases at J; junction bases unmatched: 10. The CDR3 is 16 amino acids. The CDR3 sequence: CASSTIAGGLGETQYF. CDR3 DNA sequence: TGTGCCAGCAGTACCATAGCGGGAGGGTTGGGTGAGACCCAGTACTTC.

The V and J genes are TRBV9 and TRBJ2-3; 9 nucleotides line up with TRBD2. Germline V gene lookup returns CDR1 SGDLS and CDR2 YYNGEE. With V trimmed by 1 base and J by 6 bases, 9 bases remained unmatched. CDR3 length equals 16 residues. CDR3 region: CASSVSLAGSSDTQYF. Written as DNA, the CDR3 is TGTGCCAGCAGCGTATCTCTAGCGGGAAGTTCGGATACGCAGTATTTT.

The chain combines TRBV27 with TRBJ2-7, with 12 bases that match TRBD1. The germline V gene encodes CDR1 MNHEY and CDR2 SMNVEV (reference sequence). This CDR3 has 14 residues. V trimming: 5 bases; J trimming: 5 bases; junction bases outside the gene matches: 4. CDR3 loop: CASSQGQGANEQYF. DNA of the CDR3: TGTGCCAGCAGTCAGGGACAGGGGGCAAACGAGCAGTACTTC.